This TCR beta chain comes out of a study of control samples from healthy donors and cancer patients. Profiled with immunoSEQ multiplex PCR; TCRdb holds only in-frame clones, not every one. The sample lists about 130,000 clones, 80% to 95% seen once, with 4.5% to 7% in the top ten. Germline loops: CDR1 SEHNR, CDR2 FQNEAQ (reference sequence). Germline trimming cut 5 bases from V and 2 bases from J; bases unmatched to any gene: 9. The CDR3 has 19 residues. Sequenced: blood. The clonotype originates from a man younger than 35 in good health. The chain uses TRBV7-9 and TRBJ2-2, with TRBD2 matching 15 bases. The DNA of the CDR3 is TGTGCCAGCAGCGGCACTGGACTAGCGGGGGGGCCCAACACCGGGGAGCTGTTTTTT. The encoded protein is CASSGTGLAGGPNTGELFF.